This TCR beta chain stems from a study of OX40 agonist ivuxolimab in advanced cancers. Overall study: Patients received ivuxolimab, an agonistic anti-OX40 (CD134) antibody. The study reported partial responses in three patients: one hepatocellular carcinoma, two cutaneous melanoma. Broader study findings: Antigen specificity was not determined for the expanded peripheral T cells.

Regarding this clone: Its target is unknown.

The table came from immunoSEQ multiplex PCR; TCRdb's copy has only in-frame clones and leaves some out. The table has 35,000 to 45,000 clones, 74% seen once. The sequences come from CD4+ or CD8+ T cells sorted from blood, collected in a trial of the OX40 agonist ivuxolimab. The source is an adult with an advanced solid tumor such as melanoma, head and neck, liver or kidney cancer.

Here the CDR3 reads CASSLLTGANYNEQFF. The CDR3 DNA follows: TGTGCCAGCAGCTTACTAACAGGGGCGAATTACAATGAGCAGTTCTTC. J is TRBJ2-1 and V is TRBV11-2; 7 nucleotides align to TRBD1. Trimming removed 2 bases from V and 4 bases from J; junction bases left unmatched: 8. CDR3 length: 16 residues. The germline gives CDR1 SGHAT, CDR2 FQNNGV.